The T cell receptor beta chain described here comes from a study of blood T cell repertoires in COVID-19. The cohort comprised adults aged roughly 18 to 95 years residing in 20 to 30 US areas. Recovery among Cohort 3 donors was established by two negative PCRs, clearance, or symptom resolution. The CDR3 length is 16 residues. CDR1 is MNHEY, CDR2 SMNVEV, per germline (reference sequence). V lost 5 bases, J lost 2 bases, and 9 bases stayed unmatched. TCRdb keeps only in-frame clones here, not all; method: immunoSEQ multiplex PCR. Of under 150,000 clones listed, about 86% are singletons. The sample consisted of PBMCs or T cells enriched from blood (not recorded which). The gene calls are TRBV27 and TRBJ1-1, with 9 bases matching TRBD1. This receptor was taken from a woman between 50 and 59 years old who had recovered from COVID-19. Here the CDR3 DNA reads TGTGCCAGCAGTACAGCCCCGGGACAGGGAAACACTGAAGCTTTCTTT. This translates into CASSTAPGQGNTEAFF.